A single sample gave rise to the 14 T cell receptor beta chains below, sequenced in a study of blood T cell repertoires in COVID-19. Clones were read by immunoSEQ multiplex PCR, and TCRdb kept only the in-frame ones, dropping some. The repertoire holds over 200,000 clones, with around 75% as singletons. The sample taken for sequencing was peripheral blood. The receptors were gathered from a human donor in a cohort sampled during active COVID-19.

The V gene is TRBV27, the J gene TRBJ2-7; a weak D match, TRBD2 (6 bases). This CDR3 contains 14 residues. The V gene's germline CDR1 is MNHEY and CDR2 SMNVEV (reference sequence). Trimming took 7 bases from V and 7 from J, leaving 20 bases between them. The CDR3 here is CASKEGAASGEQYF. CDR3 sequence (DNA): TGTGCCAGCAAGGAGGGAGCGGCTTCCGGGGAGCAGTACTTC.

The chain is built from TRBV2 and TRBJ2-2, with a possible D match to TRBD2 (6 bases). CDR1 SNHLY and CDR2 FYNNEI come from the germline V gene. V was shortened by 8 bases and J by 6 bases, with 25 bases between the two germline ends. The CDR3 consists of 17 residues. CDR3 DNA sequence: TGTGCCAGCCATTTCGGTATACTGGGCGGGAAGTCCGGGGAGCTGTTTTTT. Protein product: CASHFGILGGKSGELFF. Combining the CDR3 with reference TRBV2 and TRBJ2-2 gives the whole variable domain EPEVTQTPSHQVTQMGQEVILRCVPISNHLYFYWYRQILGQKVEFLVSFYNNEISEKSEIFDDQFSVERPDGSNFTLKIRSTKLEDSAMYFCASHFGILGGKSGELFFGEGSRLTVL.

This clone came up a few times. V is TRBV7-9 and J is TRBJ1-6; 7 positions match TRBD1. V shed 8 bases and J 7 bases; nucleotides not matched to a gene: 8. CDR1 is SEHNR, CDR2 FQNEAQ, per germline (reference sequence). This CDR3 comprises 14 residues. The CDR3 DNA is TGTGCCAGCTACAGACAGGGAGAGAATTCACCCCTCCACTTT. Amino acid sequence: CASYRQGENSPLHF.

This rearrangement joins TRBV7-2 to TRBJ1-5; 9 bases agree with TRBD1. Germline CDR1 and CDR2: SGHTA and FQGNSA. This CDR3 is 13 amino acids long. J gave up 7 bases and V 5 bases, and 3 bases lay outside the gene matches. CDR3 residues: CASSMDRGQPQHF. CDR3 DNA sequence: TGTGCCAGCAGCATGGACAGGGGACAGCCCCAGCATTTT.

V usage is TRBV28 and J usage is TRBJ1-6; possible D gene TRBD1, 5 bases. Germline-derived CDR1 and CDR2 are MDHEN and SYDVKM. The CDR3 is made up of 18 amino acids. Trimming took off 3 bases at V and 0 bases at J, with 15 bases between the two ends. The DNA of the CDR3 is TGTGCCAGCAGTTTTCCCTGGACACTGAGCTCCTATAATTCACCCCTCCACTTT. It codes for CASSFPWTLSSYNSPLHF.

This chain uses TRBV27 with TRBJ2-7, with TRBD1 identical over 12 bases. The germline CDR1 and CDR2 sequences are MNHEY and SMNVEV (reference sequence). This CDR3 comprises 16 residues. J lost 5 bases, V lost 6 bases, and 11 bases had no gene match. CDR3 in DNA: TGTGCCAGCAGCCGAGGGTGGGGACAGGGGGCCCACGAGCAGTACTTC. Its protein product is CASSRGWGQGAHEQYF.

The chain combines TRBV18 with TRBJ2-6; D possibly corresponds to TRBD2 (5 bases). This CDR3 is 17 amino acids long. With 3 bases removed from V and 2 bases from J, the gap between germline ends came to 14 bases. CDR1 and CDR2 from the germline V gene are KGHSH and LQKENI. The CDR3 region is CASSPAPGIAGANVLTF. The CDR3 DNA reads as TGTGCCAGCTCACCTGCGCCGGGGATAGCTGGGGCCAACGTCCTGACTTTC.

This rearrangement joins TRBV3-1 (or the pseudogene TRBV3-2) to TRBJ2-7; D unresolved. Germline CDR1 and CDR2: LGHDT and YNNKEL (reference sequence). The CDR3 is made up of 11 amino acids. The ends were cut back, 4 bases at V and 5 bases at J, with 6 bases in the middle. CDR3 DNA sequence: TGTGCCAGCAGCCGCGTCGACGAGCAGTACTTC. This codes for CASSRVDEQYF.

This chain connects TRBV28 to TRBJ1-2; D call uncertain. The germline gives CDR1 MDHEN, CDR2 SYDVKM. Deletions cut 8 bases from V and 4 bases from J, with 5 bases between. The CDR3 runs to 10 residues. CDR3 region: CASGSYGYTF. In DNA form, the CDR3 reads TGTGCCAGCGGCAGCTATGGCTACACCTTC.

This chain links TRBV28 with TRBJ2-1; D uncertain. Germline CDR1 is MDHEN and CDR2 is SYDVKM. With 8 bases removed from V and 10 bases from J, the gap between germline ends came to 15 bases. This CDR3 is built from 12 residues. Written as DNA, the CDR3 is TGTGCCAGCCGAGCAGGTCCCAGGGAGCAGTTCTTC. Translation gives CASRAGPREQFF.

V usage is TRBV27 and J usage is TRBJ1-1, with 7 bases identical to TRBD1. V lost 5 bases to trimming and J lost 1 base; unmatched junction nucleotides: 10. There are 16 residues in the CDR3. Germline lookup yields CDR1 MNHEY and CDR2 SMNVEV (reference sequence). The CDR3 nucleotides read TGTGCCAGCAGTGGTCGGACAGGCCGGAGGAACACTGAAGCTTTCTTT. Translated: CASSGRTGRRNTEAFF.

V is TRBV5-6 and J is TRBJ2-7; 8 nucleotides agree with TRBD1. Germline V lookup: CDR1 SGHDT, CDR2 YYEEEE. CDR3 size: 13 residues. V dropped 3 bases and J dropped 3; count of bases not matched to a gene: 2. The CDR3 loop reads CASSWDRNYEQYF. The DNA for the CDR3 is TGTGCCAGCAGCTGGGACAGGAACTACGAGCAGTACTTC. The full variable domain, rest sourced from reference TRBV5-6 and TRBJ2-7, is DAGVTQSPTHLIKTRGQQVTLRCSPKSGHDTVSWYQQALGQGPQFIFQYYEEEERQRGNFPDRFSGHQFPNYSSELNVNALLLGDSALYLCASSWDRNYEQYFGPGTRLTVT.

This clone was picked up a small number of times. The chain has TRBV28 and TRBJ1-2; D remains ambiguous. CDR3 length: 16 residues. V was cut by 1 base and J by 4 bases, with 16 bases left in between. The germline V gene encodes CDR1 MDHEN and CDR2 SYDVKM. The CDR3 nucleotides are TGTGCCAGCAGTTTATTAGGGCGGGGAAGTGGCTATGGCTACACCTTC. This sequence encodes CASSLLGRGSGYGYTF.

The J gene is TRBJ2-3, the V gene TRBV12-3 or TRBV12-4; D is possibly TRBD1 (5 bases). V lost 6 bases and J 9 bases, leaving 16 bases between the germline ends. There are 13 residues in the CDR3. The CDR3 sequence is CASSTRSGNTQYF. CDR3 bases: TGTGCCAGCAGCACAAGATCAGGGAACACGCAGTATTTT.